Given below is one TCR beta chain in context. Its antigen is not known. This entry belongs to a study of PD-1 blockade in classical Hodgkin lymphoma. Study in general: Every 2 weeks, patients had 3 mg/kg nivolumab intravenously. Study results and limitations: Why repertoires differed is undefined; disease activity or prior therapy possibly contributed.

Time point here: cycle 4 day 1 (C4D1), after less than 7 weeks of nivolumab. Every patient was affected by relapse after autologous stem cell transplantation, while exposure to brentuximab vedotin was not uniform. Thawed PBMCs underwent magnetic negative selection to obtain purified CD8+ T cells. Complete response, partial response or progressive disease constituted the best response categories observed. Assay: immunoSEQ multiplex PCR; the TCRdb copy retains only in-frame clones and omits some. The sample carries 6,000 to 6,500 clones, almost 75% recorded once. The germline gives CDR1 MDHEN, CDR2 SYDVKM. Between the trimmed V and J ends, which lost 1 base and 2 bases, there was a span of 18 bases. CDR3 length: 18 residues.

The rearrangement joins TRBV28 to TRBJ2-1; D is possibly TRBD2 (5 bases). The TCR was taken from a human donor with classical Hodgkin lymphoma. Sample: CD8+ T cells from blood, taken before the fourth cycle of nivolumab. CDR3 sequence reads: CASSLSRSLEFTYNEQFF. The CDR3 nucleotides read TGTGCCAGCAGTTTATCCCGATCACTAGAGTTTACCTACAATGAGCAGTTCTTC.